This T cell receptor beta chain was sequenced during a study of blood T cell repertoires in COVID-19. Study at large: PBMCs, B-cell-depleted T cells, or T cells were the source of the cDNA or gDNA that made up the material.

V was clipped by 7 bases and J by 3 bases; unmatched bases: 8. The CDR3 extends over 14 amino acids. Germline CDR1 ENHRY, CDR2 SYGVKD. Authors' analysis steps: By means of reference gene primer amplification, nucleated cell counts were estimated. TCRdb's copy holds only in-frame clones and misses some; the assay was immunoSEQ multiplex PCR. V, J and clone size reflect that table, while D and trimming were determined from the DNA. The sample shows approximately 140,000 clones, about 91% of them seen only once. This rearrangement joins TRBV10-3 to TRBJ1-2, with 7 bases matching TRBD1. The specimen was peripheral blood. The clonotype comes from a woman aged 55 to 70 with acute or convalescent COVID-19. The CDR3: CAITQTGLDYGYTF. CDR3 bases: TGTGCCATCACCCAGACAGGGTTGGACTATGGCTACACCTTC.